This T cell receptor beta chain comes out of a study of blood T cell repertoires in COVID-19. Study at large: From the United States, Italy and Spain came samples of acute and convalescent COVID-19. Sample material is recorded as cDNA or gDNA derived from T cells, B-cell-depleted T cells, or PBMCs.

This clone is a singleton in its sample. Germline CDR1 LGHDT, CDR2 YNNKEL (reference sequence). This CDR3 has 13 amino acids. Trimming pared 1 base from V and 5 bases from J, leaving 6 bases between. Per the original methods: Nucleated cell counts were estimated from reference gene primer amplification. Repertoires were generated with immunoSEQ multiplex PCR, while TCRdb's copy carries only in-frame clones and drops some. Clone size and the V and J calls come from that table; the DNA yielded D and trimming. The data hold about 130,000 clones, with 70% to 85% observed a single time. Material for sequencing was peripheral blood. The sequence derives from a woman in her forties or fifties with acute or convalescent COVID-19. The chain couples TRBV3-1 (or the pseudogene TRBV3-2) to TRBJ2-1; no reliable D call. The CDR3, as DNA: TGTGCCAGCAGCCAAGGACTCCACAATGAGCAGTTCTTC. Amino acids: CASSQGLHNEQFF.